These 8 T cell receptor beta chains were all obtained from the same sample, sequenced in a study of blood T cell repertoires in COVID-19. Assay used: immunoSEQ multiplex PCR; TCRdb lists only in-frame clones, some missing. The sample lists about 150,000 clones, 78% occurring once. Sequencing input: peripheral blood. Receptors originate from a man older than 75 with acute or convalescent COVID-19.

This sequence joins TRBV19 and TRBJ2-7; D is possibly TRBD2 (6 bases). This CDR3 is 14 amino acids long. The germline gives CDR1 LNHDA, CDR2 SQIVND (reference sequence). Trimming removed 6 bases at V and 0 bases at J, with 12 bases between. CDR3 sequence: CASRLRGNSYEQYF. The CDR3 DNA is TGTGCCAGTAGGCTCCGGGGGAACTCCTACGAGCAGTACTTC.

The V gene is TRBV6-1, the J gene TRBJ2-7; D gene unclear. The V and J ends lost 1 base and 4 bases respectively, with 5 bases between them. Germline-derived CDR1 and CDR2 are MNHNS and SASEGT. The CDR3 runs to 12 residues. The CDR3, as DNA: TGTGCCAGCAGTGAAGGTTATTACGAGCAGTACGTC. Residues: CASSEGYYEQYV.

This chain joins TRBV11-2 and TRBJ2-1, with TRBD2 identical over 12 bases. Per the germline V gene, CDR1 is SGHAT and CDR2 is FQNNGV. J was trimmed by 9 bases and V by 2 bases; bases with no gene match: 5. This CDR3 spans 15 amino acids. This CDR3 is CASSLTSSGGGEQFF. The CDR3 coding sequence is TGTGCCAGCAGCTTAACGTCTAGCGGGGGGGGTGAGCAGTTCTTC.

The CDR3 here is CASSPWASNTEAFF. DNA of the CDR3: TGTGCCAGCTCACCATGGGCCTCGAACACTGAAGCTTTCTTT. This sequence joins TRBV18 and TRBJ1-1; D unclear. V was cut by 2 bases and J by 1 base, with 8 bases left in between. Germline V gene lookup returns CDR1 KGHSH and CDR2 LQKENI. There are 14 residues in the CDR3.

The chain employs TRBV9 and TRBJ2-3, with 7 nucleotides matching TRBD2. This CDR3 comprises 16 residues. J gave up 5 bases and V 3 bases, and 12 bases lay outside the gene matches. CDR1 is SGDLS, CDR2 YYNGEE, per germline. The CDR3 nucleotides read TGTGCCAGCAGCGAGGGGAGAGCTAGCGGATTAGATACGCAGTATTTT. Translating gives CASSEGRASGLDTQYF.

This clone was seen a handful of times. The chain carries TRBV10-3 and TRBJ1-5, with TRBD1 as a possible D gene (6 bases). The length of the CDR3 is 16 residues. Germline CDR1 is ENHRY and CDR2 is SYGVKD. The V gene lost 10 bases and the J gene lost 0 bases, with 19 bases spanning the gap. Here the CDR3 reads CATRQVQGYSNQPQHF. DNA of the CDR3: TGTGCCACCAGACAAGTACAGGGCTATAGCAATCAGCCCCAGCATTTT.

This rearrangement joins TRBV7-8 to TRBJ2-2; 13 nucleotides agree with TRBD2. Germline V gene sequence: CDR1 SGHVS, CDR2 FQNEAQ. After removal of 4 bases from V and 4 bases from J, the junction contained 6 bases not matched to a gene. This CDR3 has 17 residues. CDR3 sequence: CASSSRTSGGGTGELFF. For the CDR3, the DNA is TGTGCCAGCAGCTCCCGGACTAGCGGGGGAGGCACCGGGGAGCTGTTTTTT.

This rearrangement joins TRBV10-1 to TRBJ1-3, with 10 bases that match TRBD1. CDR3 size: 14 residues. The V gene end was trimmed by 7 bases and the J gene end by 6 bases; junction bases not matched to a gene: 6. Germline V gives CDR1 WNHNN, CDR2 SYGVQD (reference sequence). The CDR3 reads CASIKTGGVNTIYF. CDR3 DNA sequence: TGCGCCAGCATAAAGACAGGGGGCGTAAACACCATATATTTT.